Below are 10 T cell receptor beta chains sequenced from a single sample in a study of shared clonotypes between healthy human individuals. Sequencing used immunoSEQ multiplex PCR; TCRdb keeps in-frame clones, though not all of them. The sample lists over 2 million clones; about 95% were seen once. Input material: naive CD4+ T cells sorted from blood. Described subset: CD45RA+ positively selected. Receptor source: a young man in good health.

The chain links TRBV6-5 to TRBJ1-2; D is possibly TRBD1 (5 bases). The V gene lost 6 bases and the J gene lost 7 bases, with 18 bases spanning the gap. CDR1 and CDR2 (germline): MNHEY, SVGAGI. There are 14 residues in the CDR3. The CDR3 DNA follows: TGTGCCAGCAGGGCCGGGGGGGTCATTTCTGGCTACACCTTC. It translates to CASRAGGVISGYTF.

This clone has only one observation. The gene calls are TRBV4-2 and TRBJ2-2; 7 nucleotides align to TRBD2. Per germline, CDR1 LGHNA and CDR2 YNFKEQ. J gave up 1 base and V 1 base, and 12 bases lay outside the gene matches. The length of the CDR3 is 19 residues. CDR3 DNA sequence: TGTGCCAGCAGCCAAGTGGGGGTGCGGGAGTTCTTGAACACCGGGGAGCTGTTTTTT. Translated, it gives CASSQVGVREFLNTGELFF.

The chain joins TRBV11-2 to TRBJ2-7; a possible D gene is TRBD1 (5 bases). V lost 2 bases and J 0 bases, leaving 14 bases between the germline ends. The CDR3 extends over 16 amino acids. The germline gives CDR1 SGHAT, CDR2 FQNNGV. The CDR3 DNA reads as TGTGCCAGCAGCTTACTCCCCGACAGAAGCTCCTACGAGCAGTACTTC. Its translation: CASSLLPDRSSYEQYF.

The chain couples TRBV6-1 to TRBJ1-2, with D tentatively TRBD1 (6 bases). This CDR3 comprises 13 residues. Per the germline V gene, CDR1 is MNHNS and CDR2 is SASEGT. Trimming pared 8 bases from V and 4 bases from J, leaving 14 bases between. CDR3 amino acids: CASSPGHPYGYTF. As DNA, the CDR3 is TGTGCCAGCTCCCCGGGACACCCCTATGGCTACACCTTC.

The chain is built from TRBV4-1 and TRBJ2-5, with a possible D match to TRBD2 (5 bases). Germline lookup yields CDR1 MGHRA and CDR2 YSYEKL. This CDR3 has 16 residues. Between the trimmed V and J ends, which lost 1 base and 2 bases, there was a span of 14 bases. CDR3 amino acids: CASSQGAGATQETQYF. CDR3 nucleotides: TGCGCCAGCAGCCAAGGGGCGGGTGCGACACAAGAGACCCAGTACTTC.

This chain links TRBV4-1 with TRBJ2-1, with D possibly matching TRBD2 (5 bases). The CDR3 is made up of 16 amino acids. The germline V gene has CDR1 MGHRA and CDR2 YSYEKL. Trimming removed 0 bases at V and 8 bases at J, with 17 bases between. This CDR3 reads CASSQERYKDFHEQFF. In DNA, the CDR3 is TGCGCCAGCAGCCAAGAGAGGTATAAGGACTTTCATGAGCAGTTCTTC.

As to this clone: The germline gene is not matched at one end of the junction; a read error may be the cause. The same CDR3 also results from other DNA sequences found in this sample. The chain is built from TRBV7-7 and TRBJ2-3; D is unclear. The CDR3 length is 13 residues. Looked up from germline, CDR1 is SSHAT and CDR2 is FNYEAQ (reference sequence). CDR3 region: CASSLVGTDTQYF. In DNA form, the CDR3 reads TGTGCTAGCAGCTTAGTCGGCACAGATACGCAGTATTTT.

The sample holds a few counts of this clone. V is TRBV7-2 and J is TRBJ2-1; D perhaps matches TRBD2 (5 bases). The ends were cut back, 1 base at V and 7 bases at J, with 11 bases in the middle. CDR1 is SGHTA, CDR2 FQGNSA, per germline. The CDR3 consists of 14 residues. CDR3 amino acids: CASSLGGSENEQFF. DNA for the CDR3: TGTGCCAGCAGCTTAGGGGGTAGCGAGAATGAGCAGTTCTTC.

The V and J genes are TRBV28 and TRBJ2-7; TRBD1 or TRBD2 may be the D gene (5 bases each). The germline CDR1 and CDR2 sequences are MDHEN and SYDVKM. Trimming removed 5 bases from V and 5 bases from J, with 19 bases in between. The CDR3 spans 15 residues. Here the CDR3 DNA reads TGTGCCAGCAGTCCATATTCCCCCGGGGCCGACGAGCAGTACTTC. This gives the protein CASSPYSPGADEQYF.

The rearrangement links TRBV6-5 to TRBJ2-5, with D perhaps TRBD2 (5 bases). The V end lost 7 bases, the J end lost 4 bases, and 10 bases lay between the germline ends. This CDR3 region has 12 residues. Per germline, CDR1 MNHEY and CDR2 SVGAGI. CDR3: CASNRGGETQYF. The CDR3 DNA sequence: TGTGCCAGCAACCGGGGTGGAGAGACCCAGTACTTC.